The 6 T cell receptor beta chains below come from one sample, sequenced in a study of radiotherapy plus CTLA-4 blockade in lung cancer. Libraries were prepared by immunoSEQ multiplex PCR; TCRdb keeps only in-frame clonotypes and omits some of them. The sample lists tens of thousands of clones, 79% occurring once. The source material was peripheral blood, sampled from a patient treated with radiotherapy plus ipilimumab. The receptors here all came from a human donor with non-small cell lung cancer who had a complete response to radiotherapy plus ipilimumab.

This clone was observed once. The rearrangement uses TRBV6-5 and TRBJ1-5; 7 bases agree with TRBD1. With 5 bases clipped from V and 7 bases from J, the junction kept 8 bases outside the gene matches. The CDR3 is 14 amino acids. Per the germline V gene, CDR1 is MNHEY and CDR2 is SVGAGI. CDR3 coding DNA: TGTGCCAGCAGTAAACGACAGGGTTTGCAGCCCCAGCATTTT. Translating it yields CASSKRQGLQPQHF.

The chain employs TRBV11-2 and TRBJ2-5, with D possibly matching TRBD1 (5 bases). CDR1 is SGHAT, CDR2 FQNNGV, per germline. The CDR3 is 16 residues long. The ends were cut back, 7 bases at V and 0 bases at J, with 18 bases in the middle. The CDR3 DNA is TGTGCCAGCAACTCCCAGGGTACACACTACCAAGAGACCCAGTACTTC. It codes for CASNSQGTHYQETQYF.

V usage is TRBV28 and J usage is TRBJ1-1; TRBD1 is a possible D gene (6 bases). The CDR3 totals 15 residues. V lost 4 bases to trimming and J lost 1 base, with 13 bases between them. In germline, CDR1 is MDHEN, CDR2 SYDVKM. Here the CDR3 DNA reads TGTGCCAGCAGTTCACCAGGGGCCCCGAACACTGAAGCTTTCTTT. Protein sequence: CASSSPGAPNTEAFF.

The gene calls are TRBV19 and TRBJ2-2, with D unclear. CDR3 size: 17 residues. The germline V gene encodes CDR1 LNHDA and CDR2 SQIVND (reference sequence). V lost 6 bases and J 4 bases, leaving 21 bases between the germline ends. The CDR3 spells CASRDNAGRPTTGELFF. In DNA, the CDR3 is TGTGCCAGTAGAGACAATGCCGGACGGCCGACCACCGGGGAGCTGTTTTTT.

Of note for this clone: Other DNA sequences in the sample encode the same CDR3. The chain uses TRBV10-3 and TRBJ2-7; 9 bases are a match to TRBD1. The V gene's germline CDR1 is ENHRY and CDR2 SYGVKD. Trimming cost V 6 bases and J 4 bases; bases outside gene matches: 7. CDR3 length: 14 amino acids. This chain's CDR3 is CAIRPGQGLYEQYF. For the CDR3, the DNA is TGTGCCATCAGGCCGGGACAGGGTCTATACGAGCAGTACTTC.

The J gene is TRBJ2-1, the V gene TRBV15; TRBD1 matches 7 bases. The CDR3 spans 15 residues. Trimming cost V 3 bases and J 4 bases; bases outside gene matches: 6. CDR1 LNHNV and CDR2 YYDKDF come from the germline V gene (reference sequence). CDR3 bases: TGTGCCACCAGCAGGGGGACAGAAACATACAATGAGCAGTTCTTC. It codes for CATSRGTETYNEQFF.